The rows below give T cell receptor beta chains drawn from one sample of a study of cytomegalovirus exposure and HLA in healthy donors. TCRdb's copy holds only in-frame clones and misses some; the assay was immunoSEQ multiplex PCR. The top ten clones hold approximately 1.6% of a sample with 100,000 to 150,000 clones, around 73% of them seen once. Sample: PBMCs. Receptor source: a female donor in good health and CMV-seronegative. CDR3s include the opening cysteine and the closing phenylalanine or tryptophan.

len,j_gene,v_gene,CDR3aa
16,TRBJ2-7,TRBV29-1,CSVGPRGGGATYEQYF
14,TRBJ1-2,TRBV5-6,CASSLGQGIYGYTF
14,TRBJ2-3,TRBV6-4,CASSDGTGTDTQYF
15,TRBJ2-7,TRBV6-5,CASSSSGTGFHEQYF
14,TRBJ1-1,TRBV12-5,CASGPGQGNTEAFF
17,TRBJ1-2,TRBV4-1,CASSQGGRGQANYGYTF
15,TRBJ2-7,TRBV7-9,CASTSALSLSYEQYF
15,TRBJ2-7,TRBV5-5,CASSPGLAGVSEQYF
15,TRBJ2-4,TRBV6-5,CASSLAGGPINIQYF
13,TRBJ1-2,TRBV18,CASSPGGDGGYTF
13,TRBJ1-3,TRBV7-2,CASSSSYGNTIYF
14,TRBJ1-5,TRBV30,CAWSVGGGNQPQHF
13,TRBJ2-5,TRBV2,CASSEGRQETQYF
14,TRBJ2-1,TRBV7-2,CASSYGGQGIEQFF
11,TRBJ1-1,TRBV20-1,CSARSRGQAFF
15,TRBJ2-1,TRBV4-3,CASTPTSGRANEQFF
19,TRBJ1-3,TRBV5-6,CASSLYGSSFDYSGNTIYF
15,TRBJ1-1,TRBV29-1,CSVTRTGGAYTEAFF
13,.,TRBV6-5,CASSLTTNYEQYF
15,TRBJ1-1,TRBV19,CASSPSTIPGTEAFF
20,TRBJ2-6,TRBV28,CASSSGLAGGGGSGANVLTF
15,TRBJ2-3,TRBV2,CASTLAGVGGDTQYF
16,TRBJ2-7,TRBV6-4,CASSDSGQGVSYEQYF
13,TRBJ2-7,TRBV5-4,CASSLPSGDEQYF
14,TRBJ2-7,TRBV6-1,CASTSRTRDYEQYF
15,TRBJ1-4,TRBV9,CASSVDRGVGEKLFF
15,TRBJ2-1,TRBV11-2,CASSTWGRGYNEQFF
14,TRBJ2-1,TRBV4-3,CASSQGSGYNGQFF
14,TRBJ1-2,TRBV5-1,CASLTVGGNYGYTF
13,TRBJ1-4,TRBV5-1,CASSLTGDEKLFF
16,TRBJ2-7,TRBV28,CASSSPASGSQYEQYF
15,TRBJ2-7,TRBV5-1,CASSPPGQGAYEQYF
16,TRBJ1-1,TRBV7-3,CASSLTRTGSNTEAFF
16,TRBJ2-3,TRBV28,CASSSYGQGFTDTQYF
16,TRBJ1-3,TRBV18,CASRLPRGSSGNTIYF
11,TRBJ1-2,TRBV7-2,CASSSYGGLTF
12,TRBJ1-5,TRBV27,CASSLFGQPQHF
15,TRBJ1-5,TRBV15,CATSRAGTGNQPQHF
13,TRBJ2-3,TRBV11-3,CASSSDEGDTQYF
15,TRBJ1-1,TRBV6-1,CASRRWRGQNTEAFF
14,TRBJ2-7,TRBV19,CASSTGSGPYEQYF
14,TRBJ1-2,TRBV27,CASSSGRGYYGYTF
16,TRBJ2-2,TRBV5-8,CASSKPGQGSTGELFF
15,TRBJ1-2,TRBV7-9,CASSLMRGAPYGYTF
13,TRBJ2-7,TRBV5-6,CASSLGSSYEQYF
16,.,TRBV7-9,CASQGAAGASNYEQYF
16,TRBJ2-6,TRBV4-1,CASSQGEGSGANVLTF
14,TRBJ1-1,TRBV6-1,CASSGYRGRPEAFF